A selection of T cell receptor beta chains follows, all from one sample in a study of early T cells in non-severe SARS-CoV-2 infection. TCRdb itself ran the 5' RACE reads through MiXCR, one entry per CDR3 protein. The table lists fewer than 85,000 distinct CDR3 sequences, around 8.7% of them singletons. Material for sequencing was whole blood. These receptors came from an adult who was a healthcare worker with PCR-confirmed SARS-CoV-2 infection or an uninfected control (not recorded which). Each CDR3 is given with its conserved first and last residue. Fields, in order: CDR3 DNA, CDR3 protein, clone size, V gene, D gene, J gene. A D gene is named only where the DNA matches it firmly. A clone size is listed for some rows: how often the clone was seen (once, few, many), or a class if it is expanded.

TGTGCCAGCAGTTACGGCCCCAGCTCCTACAATGAGCAGTTCTTC,CASSYGPSSYNEQFF,many,TRBV6-2/TRBV6-3,NA,TRBJ2-1
TGTGCCAGCAGCTCGGGACTTCCCACAGATACGCAGTATTTT,CASSSGLPTDTQYF,NA,TRBV7-2,NA,TRBJ2-3
TGTGCCTGGAGCCTAAACGCCGGCAGGGCCTACTACGAGCAGTACTTC,CAWSLNAGRAYYEQYF,many,TRBV30,NA,TRBJ2-7
TGCGCCAGCAGTGAGACCCTCAAGGGCTATGGCTACACCTTC,CASSETLKGYGYTF,NA,TRBV10-2,NA,TRBJ1-2
TGTGCCAGCAGCCTGGCTGCTAACTATGGCTACACCTTC,CASSLAANYGYTF,NA,TRBV3-1,NA,TRBJ1-2
TGTGCCAGCAGCCACCCGACTAGCGGCACAGATACGCAGTATTTT,CASSHPTSGTDTQYF,NA,TRBV7-6,TRBD2,TRBJ2-3
TGTGCCAGCAGCCCCAGGCTAAACACCGGGGAGCTGTTTTTT,CASSPRLNTGELFF,NA,TRBV27,NA,TRBJ2-2
TGTGCCAGCAGTCCAGGGGGCAGGAGCACTGAAGCTTTCTTT,CASSPGGRSTEAFF,many,TRBV12-3/TRBV12-4,TRBD1,TRBJ1-1
TGTGCCAGCAGCCAAGACCTGGGAGACAAAAACATTCAGTACTTC,CASSQDLGDKNIQYF,NA,TRBV3-1,NA,TRBJ2-4
TGCAGCGTCGGGTCGACTAGCGGGAGGGCCCAGCAGTTCTTC,CSVGSTSGRAQQFF,few,TRBV29-1,TRBD2,TRBJ2-1
TGCAGTGCTAGACTACTAGCGGGATTCAGCTCCTACAATGAGCAGTTCTTC,CSARLLAGFSSYNEQFF,many,TRBV20-1,TRBD2,TRBJ2-1
TGCGCCAGCAGCCCTGGGGGGACTAGCGGGAATGAGCAGTTCTTC,CASSPGGTSGNEQFF,many,TRBV5-1,TRBD2,TRBJ2-1
TGTGCCAGCAGTTTAGGGGCAGGGGGCACCTACGAGCAGTACTTC,CASSLGAGGTYEQYF,few,TRBV27,TRBD1,TRBJ2-7
TGCAGTGCGGGGACACACTACGAGCAGTACTTC,CSAGTHYEQYF,many,TRBV20-1,NA,TRBJ2-7
TGTGCCAGCAGCGTAGCGGACGGGGACTACGAGCAGTACTTC,CASSVADGDYEQYF,NA,TRBV9,NA,TRBJ2-7
TGTGCCAGCAGCGGTAGTCGGACAGGCTGCACCTTC,CASSGSRTGCTF,many,TRBV3-1,TRBD1,TRBJ1-2
TGTGCCAGCAAAATCACAGGGGATGGTGAAGCTTTCTTT,CASKITGDGEAFF,many,TRBV7-9,TRBD1,TRBJ1-1
TGTGCCCGACGGGGGTACAATGAGCAGTTCTTC,CARRGYNEQFF,many,TRBV14,NA,TRBJ2-1
TGTGCCAGCAGCCAAGATCGGCCCAACAATGAGCAGTTCTTC,CASSQDRPNNEQFF,NA,TRBV14,NA,TRBJ2-1
TGTGCCACCAGCGGAGAGACAGGGTTTAATCAGCCCCAGCATTTT,CATSGETGFNQPQHF,NA,TRBV15,TRBD1,TRBJ1-5
TGTGCCAGCAGTCCATCTTATATGGGAGCCAGTCGCACAGATACGCAGTATTTT,CASSPSYMGASRTDTQYF,many,TRBV28,NA,TRBJ2-3
TGTGCCATAGCAGGGGGCCCTGGGGCCAACGTCCTGACTTTC,CAIAGGPGANVLTF,many,TRBV10-3,TRBD1,TRBJ2-6
TGCGCCAGCAGCTTGGGGACCGGTACGAATACGCAGTATTTT,CASSLGTGTNTQYF,NA,TRBV5-1,NA,TRBJ2-3
TGCGCCAGCAGCCAGGGACATGCTTCACTTGATGGCTACACCTTC,CASSQGHASLDGYTF,few,TRBV4-1,NA,TRBJ1-2
TGCGCCAGCAGTGAGTTGTCCTACGAGCAGTACTTC,CASSELSYEQYF,NA,TRBV10-2,NA,TRBJ2-7